This T cell receptor (beta chain) came from a study of T cell repertoires in cytomegalovirus infection (dated by TCRdb to between 2018 and 2021). For the wider study: The peptide stimulations were aimed at well-studied HLA-B-restricted epitopes as well as recently identified HLA-C-restricted CMV epitopes, whose presentation resists viral immunomodulation. Donor HLA type was relevant to the analysis, because carriage of CMV infection together with the matching HLA type was indicated by public TCR beta signatures.

Sequenced on an Illumina HiSeq 1500. The public reads were run again by TCRdb, first through fastp at Q25 and then through MiXCR, and only productive beta chains were kept. When rows share a CDR3 protein, they turn into one entry using the most common DNA and genes. Here the sample has roughly 800,000 distinct CDR3 sequences; approximately 32% occur a single time. Roughly 13% of the sample is held by the ten biggest clonotypes. In regard to this clonotype: Its recognized antigen is unknown. Base qualities were left out, and no much larger clone turns up one base away.

Overall results and qualifications from the work: Cumulative frequency of public TCR beta family members discriminated carriers of CMV infection plus the relevant HLA type in this cohort and an independent approximately 400-donor cohort. In the ex vivo response, HLA-C-restricted CMV-specific TCR beta clonotypes were dominant, and in two of eight donors the single most frequent clonotype came from this HLA-C-restricted group.

V loses 2 bases, J loses 1 base, and the germline ends lie 12 bases apart. The CDR3 measures 15 amino acids from cysteine to phenylalanine. The retained sequence is limited to the CDR3, 45 bases, with the frame set at the first base. CDR1 and CDR2 are drawn from the germline V gene: SQVTM, ANQGSEA. The treatment or condition label, read with the paper, signifies: in vitro stimulation with specific CMV peptide epitopes to enrich CMV-specific T cells. The chain couples TRBV29-1 to TRBJ1-3; no D segment can be confidently identified. Sequenced here: cultured CD8+ T cells from PBMCs, sampled from culture after CMV antigen stimulation. This TCR came from a human donor in good health (CMV status not recorded). Some clones in this sample may be carry-over from other donors' samples. The CDR3 sequence is CSVEMSEKSGNTIYF. The nucleotide sequence reads TGCAGCGTTGAAATGTCGGAGAAGTCTGGAAACACCATATATTTT.